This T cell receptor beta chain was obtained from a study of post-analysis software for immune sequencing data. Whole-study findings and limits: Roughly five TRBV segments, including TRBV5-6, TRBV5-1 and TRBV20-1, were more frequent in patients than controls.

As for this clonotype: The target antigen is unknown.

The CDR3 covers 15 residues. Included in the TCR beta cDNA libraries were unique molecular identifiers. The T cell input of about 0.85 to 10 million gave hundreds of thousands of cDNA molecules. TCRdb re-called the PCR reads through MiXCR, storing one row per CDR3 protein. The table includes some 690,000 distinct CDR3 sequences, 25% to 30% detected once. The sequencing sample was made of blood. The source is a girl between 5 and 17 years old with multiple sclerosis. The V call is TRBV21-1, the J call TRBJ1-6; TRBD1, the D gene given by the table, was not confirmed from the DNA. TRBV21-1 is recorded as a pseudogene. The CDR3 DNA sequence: TGTGCCAGCAGCAAAGTCACAGGGTGGGAATCACCCCTCCACTTT. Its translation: CASSKVTGWESPLHF.